Listed here is a single TCR beta chain. The target antigen is unknown. CDR3 length: 14 amino acids. Germline V gene data show CDR1 as DFQATT and CDR2 as SNEGSKA (reference sequence). After removal of 3 bases from V and 5 bases from J, the junction contained 8 bases not matched to a gene. MiXCR was run by TCRdb on the reads, yielding one entry per CDR3 protein. Among about 400,000 distinct CDR3 sequences, 15% to 20% were seen once, and the ten largest hold approximately 10%. The data were obtained in a study of T cell repertoires in cytomegalovirus infection. As for the study in general: The public TCR beta signatures pointed to both CMV infection and matching HLA type. Findings and caveats of the study: The study found HLA-C-restricted CMV-specific TCR beta clonotypes dominating the ex vivo response. Using cumulative public TCR beta family frequency, the authors identified those who carried CMV together with the relevant HLA.

The TCR comes from a human donor in good health (CMV status not recorded). Some clones in this sample may be carry-over from other donors' samples. The J gene is TRBJ2-7, the V gene TRBV20-1; 9 nucleotides agree with TRBD2. The sequenced sample consisted of PBMCs. The CDR3 coding sequence is TGCAGTGCTAGTCTGCTAGCGGGGATTCACGAGCAGTACTTC. This sequence encodes CSASLLAGIHEQYF.